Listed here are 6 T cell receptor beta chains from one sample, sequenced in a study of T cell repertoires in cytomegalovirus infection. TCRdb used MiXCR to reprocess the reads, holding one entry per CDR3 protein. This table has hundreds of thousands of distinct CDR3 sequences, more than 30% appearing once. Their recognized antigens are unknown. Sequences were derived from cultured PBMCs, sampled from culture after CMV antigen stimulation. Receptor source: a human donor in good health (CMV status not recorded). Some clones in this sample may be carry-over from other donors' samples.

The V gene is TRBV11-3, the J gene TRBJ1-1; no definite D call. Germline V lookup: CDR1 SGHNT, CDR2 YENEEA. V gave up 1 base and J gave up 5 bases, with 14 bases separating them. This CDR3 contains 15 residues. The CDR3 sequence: CASSLGGSADTEAFF. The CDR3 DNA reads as TGTGCCAGCAGCTTAGGTGGGAGTGCGGATACTGAAGCTTTCTTT.

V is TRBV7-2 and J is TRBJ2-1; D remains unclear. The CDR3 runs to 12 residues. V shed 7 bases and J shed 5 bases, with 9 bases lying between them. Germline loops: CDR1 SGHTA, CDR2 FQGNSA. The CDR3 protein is CASTPTNNEQFF. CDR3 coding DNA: TGTGCCAGCACCCCCACTAACAATGAGCAGTTCTTC.

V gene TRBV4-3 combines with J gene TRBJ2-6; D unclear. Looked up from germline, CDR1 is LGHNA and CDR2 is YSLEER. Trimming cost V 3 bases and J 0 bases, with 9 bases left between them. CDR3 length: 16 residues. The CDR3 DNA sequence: TGCGCCAGCAGCCAGGCAGCAAACTCTGGGGCCAACGTCCTGACTTTC. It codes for CASSQAANSGANVLTF.

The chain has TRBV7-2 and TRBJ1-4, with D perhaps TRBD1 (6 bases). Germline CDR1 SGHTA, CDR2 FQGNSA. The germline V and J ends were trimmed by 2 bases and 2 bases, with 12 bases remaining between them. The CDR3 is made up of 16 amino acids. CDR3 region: CASSLRGARTNEKLFF. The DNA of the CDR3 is TGTGCCAGCAGCTTAAGGGGGGCGCGTACTAATGAAAAACTGTTTTTT. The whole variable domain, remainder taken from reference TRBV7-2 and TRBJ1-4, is GAGVSQSPSNKVTEKGKDVELRCDPISGHTALYWYRQSLGQGLEFLIYFQGNSAPDKSGLPSDRFSAERTGGSVSTLTIQRTQQEDSAVYLCASSLRGARTNEKLFFGSGTQLSVL.

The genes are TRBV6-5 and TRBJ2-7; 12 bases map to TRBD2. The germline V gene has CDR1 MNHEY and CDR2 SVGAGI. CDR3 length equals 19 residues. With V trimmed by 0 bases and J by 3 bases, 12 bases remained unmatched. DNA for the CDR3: TGTGCCAGCAGTTACTCAAGACTAGCGGGAGTCGGTGGGGGCTACGAGCAGTACTTC. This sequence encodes CASSYSRLAGVGGGYEQYF.

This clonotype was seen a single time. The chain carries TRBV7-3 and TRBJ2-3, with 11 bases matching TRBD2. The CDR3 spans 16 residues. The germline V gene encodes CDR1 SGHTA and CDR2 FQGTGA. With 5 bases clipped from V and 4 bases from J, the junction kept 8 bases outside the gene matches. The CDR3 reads CASSPSGSGRADTQYF. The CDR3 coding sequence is TGTGCCAGCAGCCCCAGTGGTAGCGGGAGGGCAGATACGCAGTATTTT.